The 18 T cell receptor beta chains below all came from one sample that was sequenced in a study of shared clonotypes between healthy human individuals. Sequenced by immunoSEQ multiplex PCR; TCRdb stores in-frame clones only, minus some. The table includes 950,000 to 1,100,000 clones, 65% to 75% detected once. Sequencing input: memory CD4+ T cells sorted from blood. Subset reported: CD45RA-negative fraction. These receptors were obtained from a man younger than 35 in good health.

This clone occurred a few times. This chain joins TRBV12-2 and TRBJ1-6. TRBV12-2 corresponds to a pseudogene. This CDR3 region has 21 residues. The CDR3 nucleotides are TGTGCAAGTCGCTCCAAGCTGGATGAGGGTCGCGAGACACCCGGTAATTCACCCCTCCACTTT. Translated, it gives CASRSKLDEGRETPGNSPLHF.

The chain employs TRBV11-2 and TRBJ1-6; 9 bases are a match to TRBD1. CDR3 length equals 18 residues. Trimming at V came to 4 bases and at J to 0 bases, leaving 7 bases not matched to a gene. Germline-derived CDR1 and CDR2 are SGHAT and FQNNGV. CDR3: CASSSATTGGSYNSPLHF. CDR3 nucleotides: TGTGCCAGCAGCTCCGCGACGACAGGGGGCTCCTATAATTCACCCCTCCACTTT.

The genes are TRBV6-5 and TRBJ1-6; perhaps TRBD1 as D (5 bases). V gave up 2 bases and J gave up 7 bases, with 15 bases separating them. CDR1 and CDR2 (germline): MNHEY, SVGAGI. The CDR3 consists of 16 residues. CDR3 residues: CASSYKPGRGNSPLHF. The CDR3 DNA reads as TGTGCCAGCAGTTACAAGCCGGGACGGGGGAATTCACCCCTCCACTTT.

This clone was seen only a few times. This chain connects TRBV7-3 to TRBJ2-2; 8 bases fit TRBD1. This CDR3 has 18 residues. After removal of 2 bases from V and 0 bases from J, the junction contained 8 bases not matched to a gene. The V gene's germline CDR1 is SGHTA and CDR2 FQGTGA. CDR3: CASSLDRGRTTNTGELFF. CDR3 bases: TGTGCCAGCAGCTTAGACAGGGGTAGGACCACGAACACCGGGGAGCTGTTTTTT.

This chain connects TRBV28 to TRBJ1-6; 11 bases match TRBD1. The ends lost 5 bases at V and 6 bases at J; junction bases unmatched: 6. Germline CDR1 is MDHEN and CDR2 is SYDVKM. The CDR3 has 16 amino acids. CDR3 in amino acids: CASSEGQGDFNSPLHF. CDR3 in DNA: TGTGCCAGCAGTGAGGGACAGGGGGATTTTAATTCACCCCTCCACTTT.

V is TRBV28 and J is TRBJ1-3; TRBD1 is a possible D gene (6 bases). The CDR3 totals 12 residues. With 7 bases removed from V and 8 bases from J, the gap between germline ends came to 12 bases. In germline, CDR1 is MDHEN, CDR2 SYDVKM. This CDR3 is CASTGTRHTIYF. In DNA, the CDR3 is TGTGCCAGCACCGGGACACGTCACACCATATATTTT.

This chain connects TRBV7-8 to TRBJ1-1; D is unresolved. CDR3 length: 15 amino acids. V was cut by 5 bases and J by 4 bases, with 17 bases left in between. Germline values: CDR1 SGHVS, CDR2 FQNEAQ. In DNA form, the CDR3 reads TGTGCCAGCAGCCCCAACCTCGGCAGAGGCACTGAAGCTTTCTTT. Residues: CASSPNLGRGTEAFF.

The chain combines TRBV6-5 with TRBJ1-1; D is possibly TRBD1 (5 bases). Germline CDR1 is MNHEY and CDR2 is SVGAGI. V lost 6 bases and J 6 bases, leaving 14 bases between the germline ends. This CDR3 spans 13 amino acids. This CDR3 is CASRDLGTPEAFF. In DNA form, the CDR3 reads TGTGCCAGCAGGGACCTAGGGACTCCTGAAGCTTTCTTT.

The chain has TRBV7-2 and TRBJ2-5; no firm D call. Germline V gene sequence: CDR1 SGHTA, CDR2 FQGNSA. Deletions cut 3 bases from V and 5 bases from J, with 16 bases between. This CDR3 has 15 amino acids. The CDR3 spells CASSFWFITVETQYF. DNA for the CDR3: TGTGCCAGCAGCTTCTGGTTTATTACGGTGGAGACCCAGTACTTC.

The gene calls are TRBV2 and TRBJ1-5, with 9 bases aligning to TRBD1. Germline V gene sequence: CDR1 SNHLY, CDR2 FYNNEI. Losses at the gene ends were 5 bases for V and 5 bases for J; bases not matched to a gene: 13. The CDR3 has 17 residues. CDR3 region: CASSRTGVGVIDQPQHF. CDR3 in DNA: TGTGCCAGCAGTCGGACAGGGGTTGGGGTAATCGATCAGCCCCAGCATTTT.

The chain combines TRBV2 with TRBJ2-1; no clear D gene. Trimming removed 7 bases at V and 9 bases at J, with 10 bases between. CDR3 length equals 11 residues. Germline V gene data show CDR1 as SNHLY and CDR2 as FYNNEI. Written as DNA, the CDR3 is TGTGCCAGCACCCCCGCTACTGAGCAGTTCTTC. This codes for CASTPATEQFF. Together with reference TRBV2 and TRBJ2-1, the CDR3 gives the full variable domain: EPEVTQTPSHQVTQMGQEVILRCVPISNHLYFYWYRQILGQKVEFLVSFYNNEISEKSEIFDDQFSVERPDGSNFTLKIRSTKLEDSAMYFCASTPATEQFFGPGTRLTVL.

CDR3: CAGDGQGGEQYF. CDR3 in DNA: TGTGCCGGGGACGGACAGGGCGGCGAGCAGTACTTC. This chain joins TRBV19 and TRBJ2-7, with TRBD1 identical over 8 bases. Per the germline V gene, CDR1 is LNHDA and CDR2 is SQIVND (reference sequence). The CDR3 spans 12 residues. With 11 bases clipped from V and 6 bases from J, the junction kept 9 bases outside the gene matches.

CDR3 DNA sequence: TGTGCCAGCATGGGACAGAAAAACATTCAGTACTTC. It yields the protein CASMGQKNIQYF. The gene calls are TRBV28 and TRBJ2-4; 7 bases line up with TRBD1. Per germline, CDR1 MDHEN and CDR2 SYDVKM. The trim removed 7 bases at V and 4 bases at J, leaving 1 base unmatched. This CDR3 is built from 12 residues.

This clone has a handful of counts. The chain couples TRBV5-1 to TRBJ2-2, with TRBD1 identical over 11 bases. Germline V gene lookup returns CDR1 SGHRS and CDR2 YFSETQ. V dropped 6 bases and J dropped 4; count of bases not matched to a gene: 8. This CDR3 has 16 residues. CDR3 sequence reads: CASTPTGTGGTGELFF. The CDR3, as DNA: TGCGCCAGCACTCCTACCGGGACAGGGGGCACCGGGGAGCTGTTTTTT.

V and J are TRBV2 and TRBJ1-3, with D unresolved. With 2 bases removed from V and 0 bases from J, the gap between germline ends came to 8 bases. The CDR3 extends over 15 amino acids. Germline values: CDR1 SNHLY, CDR2 FYNNEI. The CDR3 DNA reads TGTGCCAGCAGTGAACAGTCTACCTCTGGAAACACCATATATTTT. The encoded protein is CASSEQSTSGNTIYF. The complete variable domain, with remaining parts taken from reference TRBV2 and TRBJ1-3, reads EPEVTQTPSHQVTQMGQEVILRCVPISNHLYFYWYRQILGQKVEFLVSFYNNEISEKSEIFDDQFSVERPDGSNFTLKIRSTKLEDSAMYFCASSEQSTSGNTIYFGEGSWLTVV.

The chain couples TRBV6-6 to TRBJ1-1; no reliable D call. CDR3 length: 13 amino acids. Germline lookup yields CDR1 MNHNY and CDR2 SVGAGI (reference sequence). V dropped 2 bases and J dropped 11 bases, with 15 bases sitting between them. CDR3 coding DNA: TGTGCCAGCAGTTACGCGCGGGGATCTTTGGCTTTCTTT. It specifies CASSYARGSLAFF.

This clone was seen more than once but under ten times. Within the sample, other DNA sequences also encode this same CDR3. The rearrangement links TRBV30 to TRBJ1-2; D unresolved. The CDR3 sequence is 13 residues long. The V gene lost 1 base and the J gene lost 5 bases, with 11 bases spanning the gap. CDR1 GTSNPN and CDR2 SVGIG come from the germline V gene (reference sequence). The CDR3 loop is CAWSARGGYGYTF. CDR3 coding DNA: TGTGCCTGGAGTGCCCGGGGAGGATATGGCTACACCTTC.

Regarding this clone: This CDR3 is also generated by other DNA sequences in the sample. The rearrangement links TRBV5-4 to TRBJ2-5; 10 bases align to TRBD1. Germline trimming cut 0 bases from V and 5 bases from J; bases unmatched to any gene: 4. Germline loops: CDR1 SGHNT, CDR2 YYREEE (reference sequence). The CDR3 is 15 residues long. Here the CDR3 reads CASSLGGQGSETQYF. CDR3 in DNA: TGTGCCAGCAGCTTGGGGGGACAGGGGAGTGAGACCCAGTACTTC.